This entry describes one T cell receptor (beta chain). This clonotype has a handful of counts. It lacks a known antigen. Qualities for individual bases were not recorded, and no much larger clone is one base off. The time point label, as the study defines it: patch test 3, about 24 weeks after DPC sensitization. The treatment or condition label, as the study defines it: therapeutic diphenylcyclopropenone sensitization with weekly scalp DPC. At every patch-test visit, the blood draw took place before the patch test was put on. To be eligible, patients had to be aged 18 to 70, diagnosed with alopecia and judged suitable for DPC therapy, while pregnant patients were excluded. Total RNA was extracted from unfractionated whole blood that had been collected in Tempus Blood RNA tubes. V sheds 4 bases and J sheds 2 bases, leaving 12 bases between their ends. In the germline V gene, CDR1 corresponds to SQVTM and CDR2 to ANQGSEA. The CDR3 covers 14 residues, taking in both the cysteine and the phenylalanine. The CDR3 DNA has 42 bases and is translated from base 1.

Library generation was performed with RACE. These reads were obtained on a NextSeq 500. During library preparation, unique molecular identifiers were attached to individual cDNA molecules so that TCRs could be counted in a quantitative, reproducible way. For every blood RNA sample, sequencing covered both the TCR alpha and TCR beta chains. As for how the authors treated the data: The median number of TCRs per sample was roughly 94,000, ranging from about 20,000 to 750,000. V, J and CDR3 annotation of the TCR reads was carried out using the Decombinator software suite. To make PS versus PT1 abundance plots, every sample was subsampled to the same number of TCRs (28,000). TCRs were defined as expanded if absent before sensitization and observed at least eight times at the 2-week time point. TCRdb reran the public reads through fastp at Q25 and MiXCR, keeping productive beta chains. Every CDR3 protein is listed once, alongside the most common genes and DNA of its rows. TCRdb, not the original authors, processed these V and J calls. The sample records 90,000 to 110,000 distinct CDR3 sequences, about 34% of which are singletons. The ten top clones hold roughly 2.6% of the sample.

This specimen belongs to a study of human T cells and chemical hapten exposure listed by TCRdb under 2021. In terms of the full investigation: For sensitization, 2% DPC in acetone was applied to an approximately 2 cm by approximately 2 cm area of upper inner arm skin. For TCR sequencing, blood came from 25 to 35 alopecia patients at anywhere from one to four time points (pre-sensitization, 2, 6 and 24 weeks). Blood was sampled from patients pre-sensitization (week 0) and at 2, 6 and about 24 weeks after DPC sensitization. Alopecia areata with under or over 50% scalp involvement, alopecia totalis and alopecia universalis were represented in the patient cohort, which was mostly female. Patch testing was done on the upper back using Finn chambers containing 0.01% DPC, and results were scored after 6 days according to International Contact Dermatitis Research Group standards. Throughout the study period of roughly 24 weeks, patients also received therapeutic DPC doses to the scalp every week. Libraries were combined into a pool for sequencing, and differences in TCR yield between samples came mainly from small differences in library volumes within the pool. The study tracked peripheral blood TCR repertoire changes in vivo during primary and secondary sensitization to the hapten diphenylcyclopropenone (DPC) in alopecia patients.

Study-level results and caveats: Because every patient had alopecia, a presumed autoimmune disease, the patients' immune response might differ from that of healthy individuals. Patch test score was positively correlated with the number of PT1 expanded TCRs, with significance at thresholds 8, 16 and 32 but not at 4. DPC sensitization did not change how many TCRs were above 1 in 1000 frequency, and no evidence was found of alterations in global repertoire structure. Significantly more large CDR3 similarity clusters were formed by expanded TCRs than by pre-sensitization or healthy control sets, consistent with antigen-driven responses. After repeated subsampling, the strength of the expansion versus patch-test correlation and the threshold at which it became significant changed.

This clonotype was obtained from a man aged 35 to 55 with alopecia areata. Some clones in this sample may be carry-over from other donors' samples. Sequencing was performed on whole blood, taken in connection with sensitization to the hapten diphenylcyclopropenone (DPC). Recombination linked TRBV29-1 to TRBJ2-1; the D gene cannot be named for sure. CDR3 loop: CSVGFVLAYNEQFF. The DNA sequence is given as TGCAGCGTTGGGTTTGTGCTAGCCTACAATGAGCAGTTCTTC.